One and the same sample provided the 13 T cell receptor beta chains below, sequenced in a study of blood T cells in healthy people across ages. The second PCR ran about 7 to 12 cycles with a sample-barcoded 5' primer and J-beta primers. TCRdb used MiXCR to reprocess the 5' RACE reads, holding one entry per CDR3 protein. Here the sample spans roughly 800,000 distinct CDR3 sequences, roughly 60% being singletons. The source material was blood. Receptors originate from a man aged 25-40 years in good health.

The chain couples TRBV20-1 to TRBJ2-5, with 7 bases lining up with TRBD1. From germline, CDR1 is DFQATT and CDR2 SNEGSKA (reference sequence). Trimming took 2 bases from V and 5 from J; bases not matched to a gene: 5. The CDR3 is 13 amino acids. The CDR3 nucleotides read TGCAGTGCTAGACAAGGGGGCGCGGAGACCCAGTACTTC. Its translation is CSARQGGAETQYF.

The chain links TRBV5-1 to TRBJ2-3; D remains unclear. V lost 4 bases and J 3 bases, leaving 12 bases between the germline ends. Germline CDR1 reads SGHRS; CDR2 reads YFSETQ. The CDR3 extends over 14 amino acids. The CDR3 DNA reads as TGCGCCAGCAGCGTGGTCCGTGGGACAGATACGCAGTATTTT. As protein: CASSVVRGTDTQYF.

The V call is TRBV7-2, the J call TRBJ2-1; 9 bases are shared with TRBD1. V was pared by 6 bases and J by 3 bases, with 6 bases of the junction left unmatched. The CDR3 has 15 amino acids. Germline V gene lookup returns CDR1 SGHTA and CDR2 FQGNSA. CDR3 coding DNA: TGTGCCAGCAGTTATGACAGGGGGAGCTACAATGAGCAGTTCTTC. Translated: CASSYDRGSYNEQFF.

In this sample, this clonotype turned up many times. The rearrangement joins TRBV20-1 to TRBJ2-7; D unresolved. The CDR3 sequence is 13 residues long. V dropped 7 bases and J dropped 0 bases, with 13 bases sitting between them. CDR1 is DFQATT and CDR2 is SNEGSKA in the germline V gene (reference sequence). Here the CDR3 DNA reads TGCAGTGGTTACAGTGAAAGCTCCTACGAGCAGTACTTC. Its translation is CSGYSESSYEQYF.

The chain links TRBV28 to TRBJ2-6, with 9 bases fitting TRBD1. There are 17 residues in the CDR3. V was pared by 8 bases and J by 1 base, with 9 bases of the junction left unmatched. CDR1 and CDR2 (germline): MDHEN, SYDVKM. This CDR3 is CASQTGTGLSGANVLTF. CDR3 DNA: TGTGCCAGCCAGACCGGGACAGGGTTATCTGGGGCCAACGTCCTGACTTTC.

This sequence joins TRBV15 and TRBJ2-1; TRBD2 agrees at 10 bases. J lost 4 bases, V lost 5 bases, and 8 bases had no gene match. CDR3 length: 16 residues. Germline-derived CDR1 and CDR2 are LNHNV and YYDKDF (reference sequence). The CDR3 sequence: CATSSSGGAPYNEQFF. In DNA form, the CDR3 reads TGTGCCACCAGCTCCAGCGGGGGGGCCCCTTACAATGAGCAGTTCTTC.

DNA for the CDR3: TGTGCCATCGCCGAGACAGGGGATAGTGAGCAGTTCTTC. Protein: CAIAETGDSEQFF. The rearrangement uses TRBV10-3 and TRBJ2-1; TRBD1 matches at 8 bases. Germline V CDR1 and CDR2: ENHRY, SYGVKD. J lost 9 bases, V lost 8 bases, and 9 bases had no gene match. CDR3 length: 13 residues.

This clonotype was counted a few times. This sequence joins TRBV7-2 and TRBJ2-5; D may be TRBD2 (6 bases). CDR1 is SGHTA, CDR2 FQGNSA, per germline. This CDR3 has 18 amino acids. V was clipped by 5 bases and J by 2 bases, with 24 bases between them. The DNA of the CDR3 is TGTGCCAGCAGCATAGACGGTCCTGGTTCGGGGGTTCAAGAGACCCAGTACTTC. Translating gives CASSIDGPGSGVQETQYF.

The chain links TRBV11-2 to TRBJ2-3, with 11 bases matching TRBD2. The CDR3 sequence is 15 residues long. The J segment lost 8 bases and the V segment lost 5 bases, leaving 9 bases of the junction unmatched. Germline V gives CDR1 SGHAT, CDR2 FQNNGV. CDR3 residues: CASSPIAGGPGTQYF. DNA of the CDR3: TGTGCCAGCAGCCCGATAGCGGGAGGGCCCGGTACGCAGTATTTT.

This clonotype was recorded a few times. A read error may produce the germline difference seen at one junction end. The chain has TRBV18 and TRBJ2-1; no clear D gene. Germline V lookup: CDR1 KGHSH, CDR2 LQKENI. CDR3 length equals 16 residues. CDR3 in DNA: TGTGCCAGCTCACCACCCGGCAGTGCCTCCCACAATGAGCAGTTCTTC. Protein: CASSPPGSASHNEQFF.

V gene TRBV10-3 combines with J gene TRBJ1-1; D gene uncertain. Germline V CDR1 and CDR2: ENHRY, SYGVKD. Trimming cost V 4 bases and J 5 bases, with 8 bases left between them. CDR3 length equals 12 residues. The CDR3 sequence is CAISGQETEAFF. The CDR3 DNA follows: TGTGCCATCAGTGGGCAGGAGACTGAAGCTTTCTTT.

The CDR3 nucleotides read TGTGCCAGCAGTTTTTTCCCGACCGACACTAGCACAGATACGCAGTATTTT. Its protein product is CASSFFPTDTSTDTQYF. This sequence joins TRBV27 and TRBJ2-3; D not resolved. This CDR3 spans 17 amino acids. V lost 3 bases, J lost 0 bases, and 16 bases lay in between. The germline V gene has CDR1 MNHEY and CDR2 SMNVEV (reference sequence).

The chain employs TRBV12-3 or TRBV12-4 and TRBJ1-2; 8 positions agree with TRBD1. The CDR3 loop spans 14 amino acids. V lost 3 bases, J lost 3 bases, and 3 bases stayed unmatched. CDR3 residues: CASSFQQGDYGYTF. In nucleotides, the CDR3 is TGTGCCAGCAGTTTTCAACAGGGGGACTATGGCTACACCTTC.